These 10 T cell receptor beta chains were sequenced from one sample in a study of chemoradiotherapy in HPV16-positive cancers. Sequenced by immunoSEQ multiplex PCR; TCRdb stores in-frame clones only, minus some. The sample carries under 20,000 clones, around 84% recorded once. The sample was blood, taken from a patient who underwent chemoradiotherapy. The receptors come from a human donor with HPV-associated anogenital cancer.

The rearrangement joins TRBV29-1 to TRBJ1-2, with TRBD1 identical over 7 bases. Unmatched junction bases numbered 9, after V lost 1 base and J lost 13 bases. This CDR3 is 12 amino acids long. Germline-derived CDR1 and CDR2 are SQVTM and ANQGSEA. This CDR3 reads CSVEGTGALGTF. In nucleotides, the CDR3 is TGCAGCGTTGAAGGGACAGGCGCTCTGGGCACCTTC.

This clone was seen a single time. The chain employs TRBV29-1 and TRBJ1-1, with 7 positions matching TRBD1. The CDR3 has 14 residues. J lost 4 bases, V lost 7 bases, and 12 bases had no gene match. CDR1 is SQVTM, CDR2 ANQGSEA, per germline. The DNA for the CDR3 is TGCAGCGGCAGACAGGGTTGGCGGACCACTGAAGCTTTCTTT. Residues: CSGRQGWRTTEAFF.

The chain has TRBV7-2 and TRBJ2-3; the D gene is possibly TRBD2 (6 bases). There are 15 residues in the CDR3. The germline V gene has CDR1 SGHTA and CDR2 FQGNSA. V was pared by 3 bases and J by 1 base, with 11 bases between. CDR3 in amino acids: CASSFRRGGTDTQYF. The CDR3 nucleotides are TGTGCCAGCAGCTTCCGGCGGGGAGGCACAGATACGCAGTATTTT.

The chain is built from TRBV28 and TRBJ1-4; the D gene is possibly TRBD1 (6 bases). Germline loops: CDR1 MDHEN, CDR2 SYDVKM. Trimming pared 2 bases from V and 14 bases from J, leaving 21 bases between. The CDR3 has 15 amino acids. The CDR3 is CASSLRGDNRFSLFF. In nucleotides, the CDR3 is TGTGCCAGCAGTTTACGGGGGGACAACAGGTTTAGTCTGTTTTTT.

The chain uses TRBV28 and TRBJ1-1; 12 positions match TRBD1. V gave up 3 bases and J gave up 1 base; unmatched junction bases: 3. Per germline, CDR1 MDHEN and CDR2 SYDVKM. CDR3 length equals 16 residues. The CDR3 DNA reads TGTGCCAGCAGTTTCCCGGGACAGGGGGCGAACACTGAAGCTTTCTTT. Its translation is CASSFPGQGANTEAFF.

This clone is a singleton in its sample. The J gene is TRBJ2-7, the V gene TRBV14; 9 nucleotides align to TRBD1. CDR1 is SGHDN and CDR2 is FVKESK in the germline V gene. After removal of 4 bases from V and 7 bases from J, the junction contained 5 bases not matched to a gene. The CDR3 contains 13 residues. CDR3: CASSPQGAGEQYF. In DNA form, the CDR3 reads TGTGCCAGCAGCCCACAGGGGGCGGGGGAGCAGTACTTC. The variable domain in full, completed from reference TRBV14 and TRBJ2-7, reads EAGVTQFPSHSVIEKGQTVTLRCDPISGHDNLYWYRRVMGKEIKFLLHFVKESKQDESGMPNNRFLAERTGGTYSTLKVQPAELEDSGVYFCASSPQGAGEQYFGPGTRLTVT.

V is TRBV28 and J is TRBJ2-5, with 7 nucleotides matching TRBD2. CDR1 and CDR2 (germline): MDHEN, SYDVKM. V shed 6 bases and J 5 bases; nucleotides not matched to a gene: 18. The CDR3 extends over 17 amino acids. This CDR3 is CASSHPVSGKPPETQYF. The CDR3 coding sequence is TGTGCCAGCAGCCACCCCGTCAGCGGGAAGCCTCCGGAGACCCAGTACTTC.

The CDR3 sequence is CASSPRTGEQFF. The DNA for the CDR3 is TGTGCCAGCAGCCCACGGACGGGTGAGCAGTTCTTC. The chain joins TRBV6-5 to TRBJ2-1; D gene uncertain. V was clipped by 6 bases and J by 9 bases, with 12 bases between them. Germline values: CDR1 MNHEY, CDR2 SVGAGI. This CDR3 is built from 12 residues.

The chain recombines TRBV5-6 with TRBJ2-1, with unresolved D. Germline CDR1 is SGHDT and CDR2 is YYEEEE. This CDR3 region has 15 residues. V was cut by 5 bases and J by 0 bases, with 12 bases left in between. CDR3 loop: CASSKGLSSYNEQFF. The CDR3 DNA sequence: TGTGCCAGCAGTAAGGGTTTATCCTCCTACAATGAGCAGTTCTTC. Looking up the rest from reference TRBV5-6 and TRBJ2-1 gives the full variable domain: DAGVTQSPTHLIKTRGQQVTLRCSPKSGHDTVSWYQQALGQGPQFIFQYYEEEERQRGNFPDRFSGHQFPNYSSELNVNALLLGDSALYLCASSKGLSSYNEQFFGPGTRLTVL.

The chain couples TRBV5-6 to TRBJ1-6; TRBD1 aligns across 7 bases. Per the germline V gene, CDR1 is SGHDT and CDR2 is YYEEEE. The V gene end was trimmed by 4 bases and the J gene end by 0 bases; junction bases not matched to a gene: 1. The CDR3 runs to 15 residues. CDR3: CASSRDSSYNSPLHF. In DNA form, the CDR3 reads TGTGCCAGCAGCCGGGACAGCTCCTATAATTCACCCCTCCACTTT. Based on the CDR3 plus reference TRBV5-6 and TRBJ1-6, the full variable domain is DAGVTQSPTHLIKTRGQQVTLRCSPKSGHDTVSWYQQALGQGPQFIFQYYEEEERQRGNFPDRFSGHQFPNYSSELNVNALLLGDSALYLCASSRDSSYNSPLHFGNGTRLTVT.